What follows describes a single TCR beta chain. Isolated PBMCs totaled at least 6 million in each sample. The second PCR ran roughly 7 to 11 cycles with a sample-barcoded 5' primer and J-beta primers. Each cDNA was tagged by a template-switch adaptor containing 12 random nucleotides. TCRdb reprocessed the 5' RACE reads via MiXCR and lists one record per CDR3 protein. The sample includes about 1.4 million distinct CDR3 sequences, around 59% of them seen just once. These data come from a study of blood T cells in healthy people across ages. This TCR came from a man aged 18 to 30 in good health. What was sequenced was blood.

CDR3 protein: CASSHRLAGVAYNEQFF. The CDR3 DNA is TGTGCCAGCAGTCACCGACTAGCGGGGGTGGCCTACAATGAGCAGTTCTTC. The V gene is TRBV6-5, the J gene TRBJ2-1; 12 bases are shared with TRBD2. Germline V gene sequence: CDR1 MNHEY, CDR2 SVGAGI. The CDR3 runs to 17 residues. The J segment lost 2 bases and the V segment lost 5 bases, leaving 7 bases of the junction unmatched.